These 13 T cell receptor beta chains share one sample of origin, sequenced in a study of CD8 T cells in Susac syndrome. Random hexamers served to reverse transcribe roughly 0.5 to 1 ug RNA. TCRdb called the immunoSEQ multiplex PCR reads again in MiXCR, with one record for every CDR3 protein. The sample carries some 99,000 distinct CDR3 sequences, roughly 94% recorded once. The sequencing sample was made of CD4+ T cells from PBMCs. These receptors were obtained from a human donor with Susac syndrome.

The chain links TRBV20-1 to TRBJ2-7; the D gene is possibly TRBD1 (5 bases). The CDR3 runs 12 residues. The V end was cut by 7 bases, the J end by 5 bases, with 15 bases between. Germline CDR1 and CDR2: DFQATT and SNEGSKA (reference sequence). CDR3 sequence: CSVGPQGDEQYF. DNA for the CDR3: TGCAGTGTCGGACCTCAAGGGGACGAGCAGTACTTC.

This chain uses TRBV6-2 or TRBV6-3 with TRBJ2-1; D possibly uses TRBD1 or TRBD2 (6 bases each). This CDR3 has 15 residues. The V gene's germline CDR1 is MNHEY and CDR2 SVGEGT. The V end was cut by 4 bases, the J end by 10 bases, with 20 bases between. The CDR3 reads CASSLGGLPGGEQFF. In DNA, the CDR3 is TGTGCCAGCAGTTTAGGGGGACTGCCGGGCGGAGAGCAGTTCTTC.

The sample holds one count of this clonotype. V usage is TRBV2 and J usage is TRBJ1-1; D may be TRBD1 (5 bases). The CDR3 is 13 amino acids. The germline V gene encodes CDR1 SNHLY and CDR2 FYNNEI. Trimming removed 10 bases at V and 4 bases at J, with 16 bases between. The CDR3 coding sequence is TGTGCCACCCAGCAGGGTTGGGGCACTGAAGCTTTCTTT. This sequence encodes CATQQGWGTEAFF.

The chain recombines TRBV18 with TRBJ1-1, with TRBD1 matching over 7 bases. Germline V lookup: CDR1 KGHSH, CDR2 LQKENI. The CDR3 runs 13 residues. V lost 8 bases and J lost 4; bases outside the gene matches: 7. The CDR3 protein is CASRDRVGTEAFF. In DNA, the CDR3 is TGTGCCAGCCGTGACAGGGTTGGCACTGAAGCTTTCTTT.

V and J are TRBV2 and TRBJ2-5; either TRBD1 or TRBD2 may supply D (6 bases each). Germline V gene lookup returns CDR1 SNHLY and CDR2 FYNNEI. This CDR3 region has 11 residues. V gave up 7 bases and J gave up 7 bases, with 10 bases separating them. CDR3 loop: CASTEGGTQYF. The CDR3 DNA reads TGTGCCAGCACCGAGGGGGGGACCCAGTACTTC. The variable domain in full, completed from reference TRBV2 and TRBJ2-5, reads EPEVTQTPSHQVTQMGQEVILRCVPISNHLYFYWYRQILGQKVEFLVSFYNNEISEKSEIFDDQFSVERPDGSNFTLKIRSTKLEDSAMYFCASTEGGTQYFGPGTRLLVL.

This chain connects TRBV4-1 to TRBJ2-3; 7 bases are shared with TRBD2. CDR3 size: 16 residues. V was clipped by 3 bases and J by 2 bases; unmatched bases: 8. Looked up from germline, CDR1 is MGHRA and CDR2 is YSYEKL. CDR3: CASSQGRGDHTDTQYF. DNA of the CDR3: TGCGCCAGCAGCCAGGGCCGGGGGGATCACACAGATACGCAGTATTTT.

The V call is TRBV15, the J call TRBJ2-5; D remains ambiguous. This CDR3 is built from 21 residues. The ends were cut back, 3 bases at V and 5 bases at J, with 34 bases in the middle. Germline V gene lookup returns CDR1 LNHNV and CDR2 YYDKDF (reference sequence). The CDR3 region is CATSSPLTRERFGNPAETQYF. CDR3 nucleotide sequence: TGTGCCACCAGCAGTCCCTTAACAAGAGAAAGGTTCGGCAACCCGGCTGAGACCCAGTACTTC.

This rearrangement joins TRBV6-2 or TRBV6-3 to TRBJ2-6; D might be TRBD2 (5 bases). Trimming left V 10 bases short and J 2 bases short, with 9 bases between. This CDR3 is built from 13 residues. Germline lookup yields CDR1 MNHEY and CDR2 SVGEGT. CDR3 loop: CAIRRTGANVLTF. The CDR3 nucleotides read TGTGCCATCAGGAGGACTGGGGCCAACGTCCTGACTTTC.

The chain combines TRBV29-1 with TRBJ2-5; D gene unclear. The CDR3 is made up of 12 amino acids. Looked up from germline, CDR1 is SQVTM and CDR2 is ANQGSEA. Between the trimmed V and J ends, which lost 4 bases and 2 bases, there was a span of 8 bases. CDR3 loop: CSVAGQQETQYF. Written as DNA, the CDR3 is TGCAGCGTTGCAGGTCAACAAGAGACCCAGTACTTC.

This clonotype was seen just once. The chain has TRBV19 and TRBJ2-5; D might be TRBD2 (6 bases). Germline V gene data show CDR1 as LNHDA and CDR2 as SQIVND (reference sequence). The CDR3 sequence is 14 residues long. V was pared by 10 bases and J by 1 base, with 16 bases between. CDR3 loop: CATSVGGPQETQYF. In nucleotides, the CDR3 is TGTGCCACCTCTGTGGGGGGACCCCAAGAGACCCAGTACTTC.

In this sample, this clonotype turned up once. This chain joins TRBV5-4 and TRBJ2-1, with D maybe TRBD1 (6 bases). Germline V gives CDR1 SGHNT, CDR2 YYREEE (reference sequence). This CDR3 spans 15 amino acids. V was clipped by 2 bases and J by 9 bases, with 18 bases between them. CDR3 in amino acids: CASSLGTGKIIEQFF. For the CDR3, the DNA is TGTGCCAGCAGCTTAGGAACAGGGAAAATTATTGAGCAGTTCTTC.

The rearrangement uses TRBV20-1 and TRBJ2-2; 7 bases are shared with TRBD2. The V segment lost 5 bases and the J segment 0 bases; nucleotides outside the gene matches: 6. This CDR3 contains 15 residues. CDR1 and CDR2 from the germline V gene are DFQATT and SNEGSKA (reference sequence). The CDR3 spells CSAGKSGANTGELFF. CDR3 sequence (DNA): TGCAGTGCTGGAAAAAGCGGGGCGAACACCGGGGAGCTGTTTTTT.

The chain couples TRBV4-2 to TRBJ1-2; 12 nucleotides match TRBD1. Unmatched junction bases numbered 7, after V lost 0 bases and J lost 8 bases. The CDR3 covers 16 residues. Germline CDR1 is LGHNA and CDR2 is YNFKEQ. The CDR3 sequence: CASSQDGTGGSGGYTF. In DNA, the CDR3 is TGTGCCAGCAGCCAAGATGGGACAGGGGGCTCGGGCGGCTACACCTTC.